Following are 32 T cell receptor beta chains from one sample sequenced in a study of low-dose radiotherapy and immunotherapy resistance in tumors (dated by TCRdb to the early 2020s). Sequenced using an Illumina HiSeq 2500. First-strand cDNA was synthesized using Superscript III and a set of TRAV- and TRBV-specific primers, so that both TCRalpha and TCRbeta chains were covered. TCRs were amplified with Phusion for 15 to 20 PCR cycles using a constant-region primer together with the adapter attached to the V primers. TCRdb ran its own pipeline on the public reads, namely fastp trimming at Q25 and MiXCR clone calling, and kept in-frame beta chains. Entries are consolidated by CDR3 protein sequence, retaining the most common genes and DNA. The sample yields tens of thousands of distinct CDR3 sequences; approximately 25% were counted once. The top ten clonotypes cover 5.7% of the sample. The time point label corresponds to: before trial treatment.

The sequencing here drew on PBMCs, taken before treatment. These receptors were collected from a male donor with prostate cancer.

This clonotype has at least ten counts. The gene calls are TRBV2 and TRBJ1-5, with D possibly being TRBD1 (6 bases). Deletions cut 2 bases from V and 6 bases from J, with 11 bases between. The CDR3 loop spans 14 amino acids. Germline V lookup: CDR1 SNHLY, CDR2 FYNNEI. The CDR3 DNA reads as TGTGCCAGCAGTGAAACAGGGTATGGTCAGCCCCAGCATTTT. Its protein product is CASSETGYGQPQHF.

The chain links TRBV27 to TRBJ1-2; a possible D gene is TRBD1 (5 bases). This CDR3 spans 16 amino acids. V lost 6 bases, J lost 5 bases, and 22 bases lay in between. Germline CDR1 reads MNHEY; CDR2 reads SMNVEV (reference sequence). CDR3 amino acids: CASSTTSGTAGYGYTF. In DNA, the CDR3 is TGTGCCAGCAGCACTACCTCCGGGACGGCGGGGTATGGCTACACCTTC.

By its share, this clonotype is medium-sized. V usage is TRBV28 and J usage is TRBJ2-3, with 9 nucleotides matching TRBD2. This CDR3 spans 17 amino acids. Germline V gives CDR1 MDHEN, CDR2 SYDVKM. V lost 8 bases and J lost 0; bases outside the gene matches: 12. The CDR3 here is CASLTSGRPGSTDTQYF. Here the CDR3 DNA reads TGTGCCAGCCTAACTAGCGGGCGCCCGGGAAGCACAGATACGCAGTATTTT.

This clonotype was found many times. V usage is TRBV28 and J usage is TRBJ1-5; D gene uncertain. The CDR3 covers 14 residues. From germline, CDR1 is MDHEN and CDR2 SYDVKM. The V gene lost 3 bases and the J gene lost 3 bases, with 9 bases spanning the gap. The CDR3 DNA reads TGTGCCAGCAGTTTCCACAGCCACAATCAGCCCCAGCATTTT. It translates to CASSFHSHNQPQHF. The variable domain in full, with the rest retrieved from reference TRBV28 and TRBJ1-5, is DVKVTQSSRYLVKRTGEKVFLECVQDMDHENMFWYRQDPGLGLRLIYFSYDVKMKEKGDIPEGYSVSREKKERFSLILESASTNQTSMYLCASSFHSHNQPQHFGDGTRLSIL.

This clonotype has a count of ten or more. The gene calls are TRBV6-5 and TRBJ2-3; D might be TRBD1 (8 bases). V gave up 2 bases and J gave up 6 bases, with 18 bases separating them. The CDR3 length is 16 residues. CDR1 is MNHEY and CDR2 is SVGAGI in the germline V gene. In DNA, the CDR3 is TGTGCCAGCAGTTACGCCAAGACAGGGGAGGGGGATACGCAGTATTTT. Its translation: CASSYAKTGEGDTQYF.

This sequence joins TRBV24-1 and TRBJ2-1; D is uncertain. CDR3 length: 15 amino acids. Germline V gene lookup returns CDR1 KGHDR and CDR2 SFDVKD. V was trimmed by 4 bases and J by 0 bases, leaving 9 bases between them. CDR3 region: CATSEYTGSYNEQFF. In DNA form, the CDR3 reads TGTGCCACCAGTGAGTACACCGGCTCCTACAATGAGCAGTTCTTC.

This clonotype was seen ten or more times. The CDR3 DNA reads as TGCGCCAGCGGGGGGTATGACAATCAGCCCCAGCATTTT. It translates to CASGGYDNQPQHF. This rearrangement joins TRBV4-1 to TRBJ1-5; D possibly corresponds to TRBD1 (5 bases). The CDR3 spans 13 residues. The V gene's germline CDR1 is MGHRA and CDR2 YSYEKL. V was cut by 8 bases and J by 3 bases, with 11 bases left in between.

This clonotype was detected many times. The chain has TRBV5-4 and TRBJ2-5; D tentatively fits TRBD1 or TRBD2 (5 bases each). The CDR3 consists of 11 residues. The V gene's germline CDR1 is SGHNT and CDR2 YYREEE (reference sequence). V lost 3 bases and J 7 bases, leaving 7 bases between the germline ends. CDR3 sequence: CASSWGSTQYF. The CDR3 bases are TGTGCCAGCAGCTGGGGGTCGACCCAGTACTTC. Full variable domain (remainder filled in from reference TRBV5-4 and TRBJ2-5): ETGVTQSPTHLIKTRGQQVTLRCSSQSGHNTVSWYQQALGQGPQFIFQYYREEENGRGNFPPRFSGLQFPNYSSELNVNALELDDSALYLCASSWGSTQYFGPGTRLLVL.

As concerns this clonotype: A read error is the likely source, as a far larger clone sits one nucleotide away. The chain carries TRBV28 and TRBJ2-1; no reliable D call. Trimming cost V 3 bases and J 10 bases, with 16 bases left between them. Per the germline V gene, CDR1 is MDHEN and CDR2 is SYDVKM. This CDR3 has 14 residues. The CDR3 spells CASSLTGALYEQFF. The CDR3 nucleotides read TGTGCCAGCAGTTTGACGGGTGCACTCTACGAGCAGTTCTTC.

This clonotype showed up just once. The chain is built from TRBV29-1 and TRBJ2-1; TRBD1 matches at 7 bases. The J segment lost 2 bases and the V segment lost 3 bases, leaving 1 base of the junction unmatched. CDR3 length equals 13 residues. Germline CDR1 SQVTM, CDR2 ANQGSEA. This CDR3 reads CSVETGTYNEQFF. DNA for the CDR3: TGCAGCGTTGAGACAGGGACCTACAATGAGCAGTTCTTC.

This clonotype was observed at least ten times. This CDR3 is CASSRLRTTNEKLFF. In nucleotides, the CDR3 is TGTGCCAGCAGTAGACTAAGGACAACTAATGAAAAACTGTTTTTT. The chain carries TRBV2 and TRBJ1-4; D unresolved. V lost 5 bases, J lost 0 bases, and 10 bases lay in between. CDR3 length: 15 amino acids. Per the germline V gene, CDR1 is SNHLY and CDR2 is FYNNEI.

This clonotype was counted many times. The rearrangement uses TRBV14 and TRBJ2-2, with D unclear. Trimming pared 4 bases from V and 3 bases from J, leaving 12 bases between. The V gene's germline CDR1 is SGHDN and CDR2 FVKESK. This CDR3 region has 15 residues. The CDR3 loop reads CASSLGDRDTGELFF. CDR3 nucleotides: TGTGCCAGCAGCCTCGGAGATCGGGACACCGGGGAGCTGTTTTTT.

This clonotype was counted ten times or more. This rearrangement joins TRBV12-3 or TRBV12-4 to TRBJ1-1; 7 positions match TRBD1. The CDR3 sequence is 12 residues long. V was pared by 6 bases and J by 5 bases, with 3 bases of the junction left unmatched. In nucleotides, the CDR3 is TGTGCCAGCAGGACAGGGTGGACTGAAGCTTTCTTT. Translation: CASRTGWTEAFF.

This clonotype came up many times. The rearrangement joins TRBV19 to TRBJ2-1; D might be TRBD1 or TRBD2, each matching 5 bases. The V gene lost 10 bases and the J gene lost 7 bases, with 20 bases spanning the gap. The CDR3 loop spans 14 amino acids. In germline, CDR1 is LNHDA, CDR2 SQIVND (reference sequence). In DNA form, the CDR3 reads TGTGCCACCACCCCTCGCTGGGACCAAAATGAGCAGTTCTTC. Encoded protein: CATTPRWDQNEQFF.

This clonotype was seen ten or more times. The chain joins TRBV28 to TRBJ1-1, with D tentatively TRBD1 (5 bases). The CDR3 runs to 12 residues. CDR1 and CDR2 (germline): MDHEN, SYDVKM. Trimming removed 6 bases at V and 2 bases at J, with 7 bases between. CDR3 DNA: TGTGCCAGCAGCCGGGGCAACACTGAAGCTTTCTTT. Residues: CASSRGNTEAFF.

A note on this clonotype: This is likely an artifact of a read error, given a far larger clone one base away. The chain combines TRBV7-9 with TRBJ2-1; 12 nucleotides line up with TRBD1. The CDR3 is 15 amino acids. Per the germline V gene, CDR1 is SEHNR and CDR2 is FQNEAQ (reference sequence). The J segment lost 10 bases and the V segment lost 6 bases, leaving 10 bases of the junction unmatched. For the CDR3, the DNA is TGTGCCAGCAGGAAGGGACAGGGGGCCTACTACGAGCAGTTCTTC. Residues: CASRKGQGAYYEQFF.

This clonotype showed up many times. The genes are TRBV28 and TRBJ1-1, with D unresolved. The germline gives CDR1 MDHEN, CDR2 SYDVKM. The CDR3 loop spans 16 amino acids. Trimming shortened V by 6 bases and J by 0 bases, and 17 bases separated the two germline ends. The CDR3 sequence: CASSLSDLILNTEAFF. The CDR3 DNA reads as TGTGCCAGCAGCCTATCCGACCTTATTTTGAACACTGAAGCTTTCTTT.

The rearrangement links TRBV28 to TRBJ2-5, with no clear D. This CDR3 is 17 amino acids long. V was cut by 3 bases and J by 5 bases, with 22 bases left in between. CDR1 is MDHEN, CDR2 SYDVKM, per germline. The CDR3 DNA reads TGTGCCAGCAGTTTTTTTTTGGGCGGCCGCCGGGTGGAGACCCAGTACTTC. Translating gives CASSFFLGGRRVETQYF.

This clonotype occurred many times. The gene calls are TRBV5-4 and TRBJ1-1; D might be TRBD1 (5 bases). The ends were cut back, 4 bases at V and 7 bases at J, with 11 bases in the middle. CDR3 length equals 12 residues. The germline V gene encodes CDR1 SGHNT and CDR2 YYREEE (reference sequence). CDR3 sequence reads: CASSLNTGEAFF. The CDR3 nucleotides are TGTGCCAGCAGCCTGAACACAGGTGAAGCTTTCTTT.

This clonotype has ten or more counts. The chain joins TRBV20-1 to TRBJ2-1; D gene uncertain. This CDR3 has 16 amino acids. V was trimmed by 3 bases and J by 4 bases, leaving 19 bases between them. Germline V lookup: CDR1 DFQATT, CDR2 SNEGSKA (reference sequence). The CDR3 sequence is CSASTNRRLDYNEQFF. CDR3 DNA: TGCAGTGCTAGTACGAATCGACGGCTGGATTACAATGAGCAGTTCTTC.

The sample holds a few counts of this clonotype. The rearrangement links TRBV12-5 to TRBJ2-1; D is undetermined. Germline CDR1 LGHNT, CDR2 FRNRAP. CDR3 length equals 11 residues. Trimming shortened V by 3 bases and J by 7 bases, and 4 bases separated the two germline ends. This chain's CDR3 is CASGLGNEQFF. The CDR3 DNA sequence: TGTGCTAGTGGTTTAGGGAATGAGCAGTTCTTC.

This clonotype was observed many times. The rearrangement links TRBV7-2 to TRBJ2-1; 12 nucleotides match TRBD2. This CDR3 region has 18 residues. With V trimmed by 5 bases and J by 9 bases, 17 bases remained unmatched. Germline CDR1 SGHTA, CDR2 FQGNSA. CDR3 sequence (DNA): TGTGCCAGCAGCCCAACCCTTCGACTAGCGGGAGAGGTCGGTGAGCAGTTCTTC. Protein: CASSPTLRLAGEVGEQFF.

This clonotype appeared once. A far more abundant clone sits one base away, making this likely a read error. This chain links TRBV28 with TRBJ2-1; TRBD2 matches 14 bases. The CDR3 has 17 amino acids. V lost 1 base and J lost 10; bases outside the gene matches: 9. The germline gives CDR1 MDHEN, CDR2 SYDVKM. CDR3 sequence (DNA): TGTGCCAGCAGTTTATTTCCGGGACTAGCGGGAGCGTACGAGCAGTTCTTC. It is translated as CASSLFPGLAGAYEQFF.

The J gene is TRBJ2-7, the V gene TRBV7-3; TRBD1 or TRBD2 may be the D gene (6 bases each). The CDR3 consists of 15 residues. Trimming took 0 bases from V and 0 from J, leaving 9 bases between them. The V gene's germline CDR1 is SGHTA and CDR2 FQGTGA. The DNA for the CDR3 is TGTGCCAGCAGCTTAACCGGGGGCAGCTCCTACGAGCAGTACTTC. This codes for CASSLTGGSSYEQYF.

This clonotype was counted at least ten times. The chain combines TRBV14 with TRBJ1-4; unclear D gene. V dropped 1 base and J dropped 7 bases, with 13 bases sitting between them. The germline gives CDR1 SGHDN, CDR2 FVKESK. The CDR3 totals 15 residues. The CDR3 DNA sequence: TGTGCCAGCAGCCAAGTCCCCTTTCCAGGTGAAAAACTGTTTTTT. Amino acid sequence: CASSQVPFPGEKLFF.

This clonotype was seen many times. J is TRBJ2-1 and V is TRBV7-9, with TRBD1 as a possible D gene (6 bases). Trimming left V 1 base short and J 6 bases short, with 10 bases between. CDR1 and CDR2 (germline): SEHNR, FQNEAQ (reference sequence). The CDR3 loop spans 14 amino acids. Written as DNA, the CDR3 is TGTGCCAGCAGCTTAGTTCTAGGGGGCAATGAGCAGTTCTTC. Protein product: CASSLVLGGNEQFF.

This chain connects TRBV6-1 to TRBJ2-2; 7 positions agree with TRBD1. This CDR3 has 14 amino acids. Looked up from germline, CDR1 is MNHNS and CDR2 is SASEGT. V gave up 7 bases and J gave up 5 bases; unmatched junction bases: 7. CDR3 sequence reads: CASNRGRGTGELFF. CDR3 nucleotides: TGTGCCAGCAATCGGGGCAGGGGGACCGGGGAGCTGTTTTTT.

This clonotype occurred many times. V and J are TRBV27 and TRBJ2-1; no firm D call. Germline V CDR1 and CDR2: MNHEY, SMNVEV (reference sequence). V shed 4 bases and J shed 7 bases, with 14 bases lying between them. The length of the CDR3 is 14 residues. The CDR3 bases are TGTGCCAGCAGTTCGGGCATACTGAGGAATGAGCAGTTCTTC. As protein: CASSSGILRNEQFF.

The rearrangement joins TRBV9 to TRBJ1-3; no reliable D call. Germline V gene data show CDR1 as SGDLS and CDR2 as YYNGEE. V lost 0 bases, J lost 0 bases, and 13 bases lay in between. The CDR3 is made up of 17 amino acids. The CDR3, as DNA: TGTGCCAGCAGCGTAGCTCTCGCGGACCGCTCTGGAAACACCATATATTTT. It encodes CASSVALADRSGNTIYF.

This clonotype was picked up many times. This chain connects TRBV27 to TRBJ1-4, with D maybe TRBD1 (5 bases). CDR3 length equals 15 residues. V was clipped by 6 bases and J by 5 bases, with 16 bases between them. The germline CDR1 and CDR2 sequences are MNHEY and SMNVEV (reference sequence). CDR3 sequence (DNA): TGTGCCAGCAGGGGTTCGTCGACAGTAAATGAAAAACTGTTTTTT. It translates to CASRGSSTVNEKLFF. Drawing the rest from reference TRBV27 and TRBJ1-4, the complete variable domain is EAQVTQNPRYLITVTGKKLTVTCSQNMNHEYMSWYRQDPGLGLRQIYYSMNVEVTDKGDVPEGYKVSRKEKRNFPLILESPSPNQTSLYFCASRGSSTVNEKLFFGSGTQLSVL.

The table lists this clonotype with many counts. This chain links TRBV12-3 or TRBV12-4 with TRBJ1-2, with unresolved D. The CDR3 is made up of 14 amino acids. With 5 bases removed from V and 1 base from J, the gap between germline ends came to 11 bases. CDR3 loop: CASSASGGNYGYTF. In DNA form, the CDR3 reads TGTGCCAGCAGTGCCTCGGGAGGTAACTATGGCTACACCTTC.

In its sample, this clonotype was seen many times. CDR3 in amino acids: CAISEQRETQYF. The CDR3 DNA sequence: TGTGCCATCAGTGAGCAAAGGGAGACCCAGTACTTC. The rearrangement joins TRBV10-3 to TRBJ2-5; no firm D call. Germline V lookup: CDR1 ENHRY, CDR2 SYGVKD. CDR3 length: 12 amino acids. V lost 2 bases to trimming and J lost 5 bases, with 6 bases between them.